This is a list of T cell receptor beta chains from one sample in a study of shared clonotypes between healthy human individuals. Using immunoSEQ multiplex PCR, the repertoire was profiled, and TCRdb retains in-frame clones only, with some absent. This table holds about 2.1 million clones, around 93% found once. Sequencing used naive CD8+ T cells from PBMCs. The receptor source for this set is a man between 18 and 35 years old in good health. Some clones in this sample may be carry-over from other donors' samples. CDR3s include the opening cysteine and the closing phenylalanine or tryptophan. The D gene is left open where the match is weak. Only some rows state a clone size, as once, few, many or a class for expanded clones.

clone_size cdr3_length d_call j_call v_call cdr3_aa cdr3_nt
NA 14 NA TRBJ2-6 TRBV19 CASSQLTGANVLTF TGTGCCAGTAGTCAACTAACTGGGGCCAACGTCCTGACTTTC
NA 14 NA TRBJ2-3 TRBV19 CASRLGPWADTQYF TGTGCCAGTAGATTGGGACCATGGGCAGATACGCAGTATTTT
NA 15 TRBD1 TRBJ1-2 TRBV5-1 CASSPGQGTFYGYTF TGCGCCAGCAGCCCGGGACAGGGGACATTCTATGGCTACACCTTC
NA 15 NA TRBJ2-7 TRBV2 CASSEGAEFSYEQYF TGTGCCAGCAGTGAAGGGGCGGAATTCTCCTACGAGCAGTACTTC
NA 13 TRBD1 TRBJ1-3 TRBV7-9 CASSLDRGDTIYF TGTGCCAGCAGCTTAGACAGGGGAGACACCATATATTTT
few 14 NA TRBJ2-2 TRBV27 CASSLAGNTGELFF TGTGCCAGCAGTCTAGCTGGAAACACCGGGGAGCTGTTTTTT
NA 15 TRBD2 TRBJ2-2 TRBV9 CASSLVAGVTGELFF TGTGCCAGTAGCTTAGTAGCGGGAGTCACCGGGGAGCTGTTTTTT
few 15 NA TRBJ1-1 TRBV13 CASSLRRDPWVEAFF TGTGCCAGCAGCTTACGACGGGACCCTTGGGTGGAAGCTTTCTTT
NA 12 NA TRBJ2-7 TRBV11-1 CASSLEGDEQYF TGTGCCAGCAGTCTCGAGGGGGACGAGCAGTACTTC
NA 16 NA TRBJ1-5 TRBV19 CASSIKGHPSNQPQHF TGTGCCAGTAGTATAAAGGGACACCCTAGCAATCAGCCCCAGCATTTT
NA 13 NA TRBJ2-1 TRBV5-8 CASSLGPTPHQFF TGTGCCAGCAGCTTGGGGCCCACTCCACATCAGTTCTTC
NA 18 TRBD2 TRBJ2-7 TRBV28 CASSFPGLWRRESYEQYF TGTGCCAGCAGTTTTCCCGGGTTATGGAGGCGGGAGTCCTACGAGCAGTACTTC
once 18 NA TRBJ2-7 TRBV4-3 CASSQATYGTESTYEQYF TGCGCCAGCAGCCAAGCGACCTATGGGACGGAGTCCACCTACGAGCAGTACTTC
NA 13 TRBD1 TRBJ1-1 TRBV13 CASSMGQRTEAFF TGTGCCAGCAGCATGGGACAGAGGACTGAAGCTTTCTTT
once 15 TRBD1 TRBJ2-2 TRBV5-1 CASSFGQANTGELFF TGCGCCAGCAGCTTCGGACAGGCGAACACCGGGGAGCTGTTTTTT
NA 15 TRBD2 TRBJ2-3 TRBV7-3 CASSLILATTDTQYF TGTGCCAGCAGCTTAATACTAGCGACCACAGATACGCAGTATTTT
NA 16 NA TRBJ2-3 TRBV18 CASSRLGGVGTDTQYF TGTGCCAGCTCACGATTAGGTGGCGTGGGCACAGATACGCAGTATTTT
NA 15 NA TRBJ2-7 TRBV5-1 CASSSQGANSYEQYF TGCGCCAGCAGCTCACAGGGTGCCAACTCCTACGAGCAGTACTTC
once 14 NA TRBJ1-1 TRBV7-9 CASSLAGRKTEAFF TGTGCCAGCAGCTTAGCAGGGAGAAAGACTGAAGCTTTCTTT
NA 14 TRBD1 TRBJ2-5 TRBV7-9 CASSSGQRQETQYF TGTGCCAGCAGCTCGGGACAGCGACAAGAGACCCAGTACTTC
NA 12 NA TRBJ2-7 TRBV6-1 CASSEVGYEQYF TGTGCCAGCAGTGAAGTAGGATACGAGCAGTACTTC
NA 14 NA TRBJ1-1 TRBV5-1 CASSLRAPNTEAFF TGCGCCAGCAGCCTCAGGGCCCCGAACACTGAAGCTTTCTTT
NA 14 NA TRBJ1-4 TRBV29-1 CSVANRATNEKLFF TGCAGCGTCGCTAACAGGGCAACTAATGAAAAACTGTTTTTT
once 13 NA TRBJ2-7 TRBV5-6 CASSFPTGYEQYF TGTGCCAGCAGCTTTCCGACCGGCTACGAGCAGTACTTC
NA 16 NA TRBJ2-3 TRBV9 CASSGRTLRGTDTQYF TGTGCCAGCAGCGGGAGGACCTTGAGGGGCACAGATACGCAGTATTTT
NA 13 NA TRBJ1-1 TRBV5-8 CASSVMAGFEAFF TGTGCCAGCAGCGTCATGGCCGGGTTTGAAGCTTTCTTT